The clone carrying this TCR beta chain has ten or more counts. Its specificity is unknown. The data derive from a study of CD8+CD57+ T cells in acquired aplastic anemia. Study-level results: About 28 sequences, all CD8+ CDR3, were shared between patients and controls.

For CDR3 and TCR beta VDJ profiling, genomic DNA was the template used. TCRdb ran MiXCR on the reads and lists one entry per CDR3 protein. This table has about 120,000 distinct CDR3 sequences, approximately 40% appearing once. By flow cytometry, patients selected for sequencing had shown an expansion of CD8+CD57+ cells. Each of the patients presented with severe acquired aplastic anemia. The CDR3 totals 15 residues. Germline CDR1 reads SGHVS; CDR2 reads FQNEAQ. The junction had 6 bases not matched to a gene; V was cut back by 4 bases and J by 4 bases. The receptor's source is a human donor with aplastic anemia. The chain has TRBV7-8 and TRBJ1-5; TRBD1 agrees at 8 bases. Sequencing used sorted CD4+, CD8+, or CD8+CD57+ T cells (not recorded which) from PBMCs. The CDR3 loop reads CASSSFRDRNQPQHF. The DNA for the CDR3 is TGTGCCAGCAGCTCTTTCCGGGACAGGAATCAGCCCCAGCATTTT.